The sample holds one count of the clone carrying this T cell receptor (beta chain). Antigen unknown. This sample was included in a study of shared clonotypes between healthy human individuals. Methods used by the authors: Filtering differed because ImmunoSEQ produced junction-only sequences that carried no quality scores. Assay used: immunoSEQ multiplex PCR; TCRdb lists only in-frame clones, some missing. From that table come the V and J calls and clone size; the DNA was used to work out D and trimming. In the table there are hundreds of thousands of clones, around 93% of which are singletons. The CDR3 covers 12 residues. J gave up 4 bases and V 5 bases, and 1 base lay outside the gene matches. Germline lookup yields CDR1 KGHSH and CDR2 LQKENI. Selected positively for CCR7 and CD45RO-negative, naive CD8 cells excluded terminally differentiated effector memory CD45RA+ cells. Findings and limits, study-wide: Naive subsets generally had larger estimated richness than memory subsets.

The rearrangement joins TRBV18 to TRBJ1-2; 7 bases agree with TRBD1. The sequence derives from a man between 25 and 39 years old in good health. The sample was naive CD8+ T cells sorted from blood. DNA of the CDR3: TGTGCCAGCTCAGGGGACAGCTATGGCTACACCTTC. It yields the protein CASSGDSYGYTF.